The entry below describes one T cell receptor beta chain. These data come from a study of blood T cell repertoires in COVID-19. The protocol was immunoSEQ multiplex PCR, while the TCRdb copy is restricted to in-frame clones and leaves out a portion. The table has tens of thousands of clones, roughly 75% seen once; the top ten hold 10% to 15%. The sequencing input was peripheral blood. The receptor was isolated from a man aged 55 to 70 with active COVID-19.

CDR3 region: CASSRLAGGLNEQFF. The CDR3 DNA follows: TGTGCCAGCAGCCGACTAGCGGGAGGCCTCAATGAGCAGTTCTTC. J is TRBJ2-1 and V is TRBV3-1 (or the pseudogene TRBV3-2); 13 bases align to TRBD2. Trimming at V came to 4 bases and at J to 6 bases, leaving 3 bases not matched to a gene. The length of the CDR3 is 15 residues. Germline V gene sequence: CDR1 LGHDT, CDR2 YNNKEL (reference sequence).